A selection of T cell receptor beta chains follows, all from one sample in a study of blood T cell repertoires in COVID-19. The repertoire was sequenced with immunoSEQ multiplex PCR; TCRdb's copy has only in-frame clones and lacks some. The table records almost 80,000 clones, about four fifths of them present only once. Specimen: peripheral blood. Source of these receptors: a woman in her sixties or seventies with acute or convalescent COVID-19. Both conserved end residues are part of each CDR3. A D gene is named only where the DNA matches it firmly. Clone sizes are given selectively: once, few, many, or a class where the clone is expanded.

v_call,j_call,d_call,clone_size,cdr3_aa,cdr3_nt
TRBV7-8,TRBJ2-1,TRBD2,.,CASRKREGTYNEQFF,TGTGCCAGCAGGAAGCGGGAGGGTACCTACAATGAGCAGTTCTTC
TRBV28,TRBJ2-5,TRBD1,.,CASSLEQGAPQETQYF,TGTGCCAGCAGTTTGGAACAGGGGGCACCCCAAGAGACCCAGTACTTC
TRBV10-3,TRBJ2-7,TRBD2,.,CAAKREVQDYEQYF,TGTGCCGCAAAGCGGGAGGTGCAAGACTACGAGCAGTACTTC
TRBV5-6,TRBJ2-1,TRBD1,.,CASSADRVTYNEQFF,TGTGCCAGCAGCGCGGACAGGGTCACCTACAATGAGCAGTTCTTC
TRBV3-1/TRBV3-2,TRBJ1-1,.,.,CASASTPSTQSEAFF,TGTGCCAGCGCCTCAACACCTAGTACGCAGAGTGAAGCTTTCTTT
TRBV7-6,TRBJ2-2,TRBD1,.,CASSSQGAANTGELFF,TGTGCCAGCAGCTCGCAGGGGGCCGCGAACACCGGGGAGCTGTTTTTT
TRBV28,TRBJ1-3,.,.,CASSFGRALSGNTIYF,TGTGCCAGCAGTTTTGGCAGGGCGCTCTCTGGAAACACCATATATTTT
TRBV12-5,TRBJ2-2,.,.,CASGSITRFETGELFF,TGTGCTAGTGGTTCGATAACTAGGTTTGAGACCGGGGAGCTGTTTTTT
TRBV28,TRBJ2-3,.,.,CASSPPGGNTDTQYF,TGTGCCAGCAGTCCCCCCGGCGGAAACACAGATACGCAGTATTTT
TRBV9,TRBJ2-5,.,.,CASSVTGAGAGGQETQYF,TGTGCCAGCAGCGTTACTGGGGCTGGGGCAGGTGGACAAGAGACCCAGTACTTC
TRBV18,TRBJ1-2,.,.,CASSLLEGVGDGYTF,TGTGCCAGCTCACTCCTGGAAGGGGTCGGTGATGGCTACACCTTC
TRBV7-2,TRBJ2-7,.,.,CASSLSRSGYYEQYF,TGTGCCAGCAGCCTGTCACGCTCGGGGTACTACGAGCAGTACTTC
TRBV6-5,TRBJ1-6,.,.,CASSYSSGSPLHF,TGTGCCAGCAGTTACTCGTCGGGGTCACCCCTCCACTTT
TRBV7-8,TRBJ2-7,.,.,CASSLAGGVYEQYF,TGTGCCAGCAGCTTAGCAGGGGGTGTCTACGAGCAGTACTTC
TRBV7-8,TRBJ2-2,.,.,CASTQSFSGDSGELFF,TGTGCCAGCACCCAAAGCTTTTCAGGGGATTCCGGGGAGCTGTTTTTT
TRBV27,TRBJ2-3,TRBD2,once,CASSSGLAGFTDTQYF,TGTGCCAGCAGTTCCGGACTAGCGGGATTCACAGATACGCAGTATTTT
TRBV12-3/TRBV12-4,TRBJ2-7,TRBD1,.,CASSHNRGREQYF,TGTGCCAGCAGCCATAACAGGGGGCGCGAGCAGTACTTC
TRBV5-5,TRBJ1-5,.,.,CASSWAQDQPQHF,TGTGCCAGCAGCTGGGCACAAGATCAGCCCCAGCATTTT
TRBV7-9,TRBJ1-2,TRBD1,.,CASSFGTGWGYTF,TGTGCCAGCAGCTTTGGGACAGGTTGGGGCTACACCTTC
TRBV18,TRBJ1-5,TRBD1,.,CASSRGQGVDQPQHF,TGTGCCAGCTCCCGGGGACAGGGGGTCGATCAGCCCCAGCATTTT
TRBV7-2,TRBJ2-3,TRBD1,.,CASSPDRGSSDTQYF,TGTGCCAGCAGCCCGGACAGGGGGTCATCAGATACGCAGTATTTT
TRBV7-9,TRBJ1-1,.,.,CASSLGNSGNTEAFF,TGTGCCAGCAGCTTAGGGAATTCGGGTAACACTGAAGCTTTCTTT
TRBV5-6,TRBJ1-5,TRBD1,.,CASSSRTGGQPQHF,TGTGCCAGCAGCTCCAGGACAGGGGGCCAGCCCCAGCATTTT
TRBV30,TRBJ2-3,TRBD1,.,CAWSTPDRAEADTQYF,TGTGCCTGGAGTACTCCGGACAGGGCGGAGGCAGATACGCAGTATTTT
TRBV12-5,TRBJ2-3,.,.,CASGTGQPADTQYF,TGTGCTAGTGGAACCGGACAACCCGCCGATACGCAGTATTTT
TRBV30,TRBJ2-7,TRBD1,.,CAWSVRGGAEQYF,TGTGCCTGGAGTGTACGAGGGGGCGCGGAGCAGTACTTC
TRBV2,TRBJ1-3,.,.,CASSVLNTIYF,TGTGCCAGCAGTGTATTAAACACCATATATTTT
TRBV3-1/TRBV3-2,TRBJ1-5,.,.,CASSQRPGNQPQHF,TGTGCCAGCAGCCAACGACCAGGGAATCAGCCCCAGCATTTT
TRBV12-5,TRBJ1-5,.,.,CASGLNQPQHF,TGTGCTAGTGGCCTAAATCAGCCCCAGCATTTT
TRBV11-3,TRBJ2-3,.,.,CASSSRDTDTQYF,TGTGCCAGCAGCTCCCGGGACACAGATACGCAGTATTTT
TRBV6-5,TRBJ2-3,TRBD2,.,CASSDRDYTDTQYF,TGTGCCAGCAGCGACCGGGACTACACAGATACGCAGTATTTT
TRBV5-1,TRBJ2-5,.,.,CASSSEGGAWETQYF,TGCGCCAGCAGCTCCGAAGGAGGGGCTTGGGAGACCCAGTACTTC
TRBV28,TRBJ1-1,.,.,CASTRRGNTEAFF,TGTGCCAGCACCCGGAGAGGGAACACTGAAGCTTTCTTT
TRBV20-1,TRBJ2-7,TRBD2,.,CSARGSREGYF,TGCAGTGCTAGAGGGTCGCGGGAGGGGTACTTC
TRBV7-2,TRBJ2-7,TRBD1,.,CASSLVTGQQGYEQYF,TGTGCCAGCAGCTTGGTCACGGGACAGCAAGGCTACGAGCAGTACTTC
TRBV11-2,TRBJ2-5,.,.,CASRGVPWAQYF,TGTGCCAGCCGCGGAGTCCCCTGGGCCCAGTACTTC
TRBV9,TRBJ1-2,.,.,CASSSRQIYGYTF,TGTGCCAGCAGCAGCCGACAGATCTATGGCTACACCTTC
TRBV2,TRBJ2-7,.,.,CASSETGDEQYF,TGTGCCAGCAGCGAGACAGGAGACGAGCAGTACTTC
TRBV9,TRBJ2-1,.,.,CASSVAYGLTPYNEQFF,TGTGCCAGCAGCGTAGCTTATGGGTTGACACCGTACAATGAGCAGTTCTTC
TRBV28,TRBJ1-2,TRBD1,.,CASSLRQGWGYTF,TGTGCCAGCAGCTTGCGACAGGGTTGGGGCTACACCTTC
TRBV5-1,TRBJ2-7,TRBD2,.,CASSLWGGVGYEQYF,TGCGCCAGCAGCTTGTGGGGGGGAGTCGGGTACGAGCAGTACTTC
TRBV5-1,TRBJ1-1,TRBD1,.,CASSSGQAGNTEAFF,TGCGCCAGCAGCTCGGGACAGGCGGGGAACACTGAAGCTTTCTTT
TRBV4-1,TRBJ2-1,TRBD2,.,CASSRRSGRTNDEQFF,TGCGCCAGCAGTCGCCGAAGCGGGAGAACTAACGATGAGCAGTTCTTC
TRBV5-1,TRBJ2-5,TRBD2,.,CASSPGLAGVGETQYF,TGCGCCAGCAGCCCGGGACTAGCGGGAGTAGGGGAGACCCAGTACTTC
TRBV15,TRBJ2-7,TRBD2,.,CATSRGLAGPGYEQYF,TGTGCCACCAGCAGAGGACTAGCGGGTCCGGGGTACGAGCAGTACTTC
TRBV30,TRBJ1-2,TRBD1,.,CACETRDRLNYGYTF,TGTGCCTGCGAAACCAGGGACAGATTAAACTATGGCTACACCTTC
TRBV5-6,TRBJ1-1,TRBD1,.,CASSFGTGGELIEAFF,TGTGCCAGCAGCTTTGGGACAGGGGGTGAGTTGATTGAAGCTTTCTTT